This T cell receptor beta chain was captured in a study of tumor-infiltrating lymphocytes in oesophageal squamous cell carcinoma. The CDR3 spans 14 residues. Germline V gene data show CDR1 as MNHEY and CDR2 as SMNVEV (reference sequence). This clonotype was picked up a small number of times. Using its own MiXCR run on the PCR reads, TCRdb lists one record per CDR3 protein. The sample records about 16,000 distinct CDR3 sequences, roughly half being singletons. This TCR derives from a male donor with esophageal squamous cell carcinoma. This chain uses TRBV27 with TRBJ2-1; the match to TRBD2 covers 8 bases. The J call may be incorrect, as the DNA end agrees better with TRBJ2-7. The sequencing sample was made of esophageal tumor tissue. The CDR3 sequence: CASSSGTRAYEQYF. DNA for the CDR3: TGTGCCAGCAGTTCAGGGACTAGGGCCTACGAGCAGTACTTC.